The T cell receptor beta chain under discussion was sequenced for a study of beta chain features in type 1 diabetes. Isolated RNA was reverse transcribed in full, so expressed TCRB transcripts were sequenced. Repertoires were generated with immunoSEQ multiplex PCR, while TCRdb's copy carries only in-frame clones and drops some. The sample lists about 740,000 clones, about an eighth occurring once. This clone occurred a few times. Antigen specificity is unknown. Points from the study as a whole: In all four CD4+ subsets, TCRB CDR3 length was significantly, moderately reduced in type 1 diabetes.

Trimming removed 1 base from V and 2 bases from J; junction bases left unmatched: 4. Germline V gene sequence: CDR1 LGHNA, CDR2 YNFKEQ. CDR3 size: 16 residues. V and J are TRBV4-2 and TRBJ2-5, with 10 positions matching TRBD2. The sequence was collected from a man in his late teens or twenties with type 1 diabetes. Sequencing used naive CD4+ T cells from blood. The CDR3: CASSQGSTSGQETQYF. As DNA, the CDR3 is TGTGCCAGCAGCCAAGGGTCGACTAGCGGGCAAGAGACCCAGTACTTC.